This T cell receptor beta chain is drawn from a study of T cell responses to AZD1222 COVID-19 vaccine. The study, taken as a whole, reports: Repertoires were sampled only after the peak T cell response. Recipients of AZD1222 seropositive at baseline numbered only five or six.

Clones were read by immunoSEQ multiplex PCR, and TCRdb kept only the in-frame ones, dropping some. The sample has roughly 110,000 clones; roughly nine tenths are singletons. The CDR3 length is 15 residues. Trimming pared 0 bases from V and 7 bases from J, leaving 13 bases between. Germline assignment: CDR1 LGHNA and CDR2 YNFKEQ. This clone has just one count. The antigen is undetermined. The chain links TRBV4-2 to TRBJ2-1; D call uncertain. The sample here was peripheral blood, taken on day 0 of AZD1222 vaccination. The sequence was collected from an adult in good health. CDR3 bases: TGTGCCAGCAGCCAAGACGGCATACCGCTAAATGAGCAGTTCTTC. Translation gives CASSQDGIPLNEQFF.